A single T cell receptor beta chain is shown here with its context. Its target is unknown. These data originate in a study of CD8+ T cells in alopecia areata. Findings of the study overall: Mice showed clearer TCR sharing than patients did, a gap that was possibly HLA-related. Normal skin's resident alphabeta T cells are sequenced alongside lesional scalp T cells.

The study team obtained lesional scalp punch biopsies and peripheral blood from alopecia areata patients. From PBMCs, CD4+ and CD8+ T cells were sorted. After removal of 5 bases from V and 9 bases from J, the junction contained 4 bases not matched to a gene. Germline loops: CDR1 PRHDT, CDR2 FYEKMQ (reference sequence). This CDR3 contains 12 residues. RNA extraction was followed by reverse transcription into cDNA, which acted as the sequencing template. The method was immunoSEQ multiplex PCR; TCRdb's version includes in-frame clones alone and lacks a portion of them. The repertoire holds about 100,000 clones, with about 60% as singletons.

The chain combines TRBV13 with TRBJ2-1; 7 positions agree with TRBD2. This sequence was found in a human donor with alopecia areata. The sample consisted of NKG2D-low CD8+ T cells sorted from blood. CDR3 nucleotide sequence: TGTGCCAGCAGCGCCCGACTAGCTGAGCAGTTCTTC. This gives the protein CASSARLAEQFF.